The source of this T cell receptor beta chain is a study of cytomegalovirus exposure and HLA in healthy donors. The PCR was carried out with 60 Vbeta primers and 13 Jbeta primers. Assay: immunoSEQ multiplex PCR; the TCRdb copy retains only in-frame clones and omits some. The sample includes about 110,000 clones, 80% to 90% of them seen just once. V lost 6 bases and J 5 bases, leaving 13 bases between the germline ends. Germline V gene lookup returns CDR1 MNHEY and CDR2 SVGAGI. This CDR3 has 13 residues. Of note for this clone: Its antigen remains unidentified.

The study's findings and limits: A prior analysis recorded that most TCR beta V segments were productive about 90% or about 30% of the time. Follow-up analysis later connected one missense variant in DCLRE1C with trimming of TCR beta V- and J-genes. TCR beta chains numbering 150 to 200 were designated cytomegalovirus-associated.

Specimen: PBMCs. The receptor comes from a man aged 45-60 years in good health and CMV-seronegative. The chain joins TRBV6-5 to TRBJ1-2, with a weak D call TRBD1 (6 bases). DNA for the CDR3: TGTGCCAGCAGGAGATCTGGACAGTATGGCTACACCTTC. Translated, it gives CASRRSGQYGYTF.